The clone carrying this T cell receptor beta chain was recorded only once. Per the germline V gene, CDR1 is LNHDA and CDR2 is SQIVND (reference sequence). The CDR3 length is 15 residues. J lost 4 bases, V lost 2 bases, and 5 bases had no gene match. TCRdb's copy holds only in-frame clones and misses some; the assay was immunoSEQ multiplex PCR. The sample carries more than 95,000 clones, 92% recorded once. The data originate from a study of T cell changes during pregnancy in multiple sclerosis. V gene TRBV19 combines with J gene TRBJ2-1; 7 bases fit TRBD1. The sample was peripheral blood, taken after pregnancy. The TCR was taken from a female donor with multiple sclerosis, enrolled in a pregnancy study. For the CDR3, the DNA is TGTGCCAGTAGTATAAGGGGGCAGTCTTACAATGAGCAGTTCTTC. As protein: CASSIRGQSYNEQFF.